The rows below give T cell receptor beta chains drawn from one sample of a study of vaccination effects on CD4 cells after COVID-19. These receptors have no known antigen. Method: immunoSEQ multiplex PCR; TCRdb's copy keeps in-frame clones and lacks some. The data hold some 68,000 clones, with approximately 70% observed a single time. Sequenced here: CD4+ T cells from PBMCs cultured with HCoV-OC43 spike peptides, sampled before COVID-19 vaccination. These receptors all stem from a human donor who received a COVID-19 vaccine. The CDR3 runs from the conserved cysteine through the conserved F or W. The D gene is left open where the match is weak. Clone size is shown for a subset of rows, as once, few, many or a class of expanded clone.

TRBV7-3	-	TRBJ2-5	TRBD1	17	TGTGCCAGCAGCTTAAGAGGCCGAGACAGGGGAAAAGAGACCCAGTACTTC	CASSLRGRDRGKETQYF
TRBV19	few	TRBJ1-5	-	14	TGTGCCAGTAGTATTCGAGACACCAATCAGCCCCAGCATTTT	CASSIRDTNQPQHF
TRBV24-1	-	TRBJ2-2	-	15	TGTGCCACCAGTGATCCAGGAGGGGTCACCGGGGAGCTGTTTTTT	CATSDPGGVTGELFF
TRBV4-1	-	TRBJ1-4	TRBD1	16	TGCGCCAGCAGCCAAGTGGCCGGGACAGTTAATGAAAAACTGTTTTTT	CASSQVAGTVNEKLFF
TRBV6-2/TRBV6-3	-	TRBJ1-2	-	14	TGTGCCAGCAGTTACTCCTGGTCACAGACGGGCTACACCTTC	CASSYSWSQTGYTF
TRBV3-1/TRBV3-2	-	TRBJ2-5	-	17	TGTGCCAGCAGCCAAGAGTTTGCGGCTAGATGGAGAAAGACCCAGTACTTC	CASSQEFAARWRKTQYF
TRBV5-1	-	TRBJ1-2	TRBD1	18	TGCGCCAGCAGCTTGGGACTGACAGGGGTTATGGCAAGCTATGGCTACACCTTC	CASSLGLTGVMASYGYTF
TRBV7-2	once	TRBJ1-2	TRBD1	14	TGTGCCAGCAGCCCAGGGGGTAGTAACTATGGCTACACCTTC	CASSPGGSNYGYTF
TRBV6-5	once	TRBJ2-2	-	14	TGTGCCAGCAGCTCCCCAGGGCTAACCGGGGAGCTGTTTTTT	CASSSPGLTGELFF
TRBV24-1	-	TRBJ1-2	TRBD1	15	TGTGCCACCAGTGAATCCGGGACAGGGCACTATGGCTACACCTTC	CATSESGTGHYGYTF
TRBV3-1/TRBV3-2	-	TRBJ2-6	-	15	TGTGCCAGCAGCCAAGAAAGAGGCGGGGCCAACGTCCTGACTTTC	CASSQERGGANVLTF
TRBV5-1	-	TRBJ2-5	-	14	TGCGCCAGCGGACCCCGAGAACTATGGGGGACCCAGTACTTC	CASGPRELWGTQYF
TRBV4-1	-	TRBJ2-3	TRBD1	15	TGCGCCAGCAGCCAAAGACAGGGTTTCACAGATACGCAGTATTTT	CASSQRQGFTDTQYF
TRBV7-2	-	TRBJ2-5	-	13	TGTGCCAGCAGCGAAGGACAGATCGAGACCCAGTACTTC	CASSEGQIETQYF
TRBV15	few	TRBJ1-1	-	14	TGTGCCACCAGCAGAGACCGGGGGAACACTGAAGCTTTCTTT	CATSRDRGNTEAFF
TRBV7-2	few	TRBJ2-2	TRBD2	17	TGTGCCAGCAGCCCAAGCGGGGGGAATGCGAACACCGGGGAGCTGTTTTTT	CASSPSGGNANTGELFF
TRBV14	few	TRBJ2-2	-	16	TGTGCCAGCAGTCGGAACCGGGACACCTCGACCGGGGAGCTGTTTTTT	CASSRNRDTSTGELFF
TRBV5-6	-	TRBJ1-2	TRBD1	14	TGTGCCAGCAGCCGCCGGGACAGGGGTTATGGCTACACCTTC	CASSRRDRGYGYTF
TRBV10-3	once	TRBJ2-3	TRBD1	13	TGTGCCATCAGTACGGACAGGTACGATACGCAGTATTTT	CAISTDRYDTQYF
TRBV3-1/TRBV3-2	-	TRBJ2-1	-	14	TGTGCCAGCAGCCGGCTAACCTCCTACAATGAGCAGTTCTTC	CASSRLTSYNEQFF
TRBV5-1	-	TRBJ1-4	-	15	TGCGCCAGCAGCTTGGGGCCAGCTGTTAATGAAAAACTGTTTTTT	CASSLGPAVNEKLFF
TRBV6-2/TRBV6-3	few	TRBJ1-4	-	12	TGTGCCAGCAGTCATACCCCAGAGAAACTGTTTTTT	CASSHTPEKLFF
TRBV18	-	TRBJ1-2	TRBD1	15	TGTGCCAGCTCACAGGGACAGGGCAGGGCCTATGGCTACACCTTC	CASSQGQGRAYGYTF
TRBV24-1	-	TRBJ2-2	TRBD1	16	TGTGCCACCAGTGACCCCGGGACAGGGACCACCGGGGAGCTGTTTTTT	CATSDPGTGTTGELFF
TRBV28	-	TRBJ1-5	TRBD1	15	TGTGCCAGCAGCGTGACAGGGAACTCCAATCAGCCCCAGCATTTT	CASSVTGNSNQPQHF
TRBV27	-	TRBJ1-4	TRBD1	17	TGTGCCAGCAGAAACACAGGGGCGGTATGGACTAATGAAAAACTGTTTTTT	CASRNTGAVWTNEKLFF
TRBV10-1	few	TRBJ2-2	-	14	TGCGCCAGCAGTGAAGGACAGAGAACCGGGGAGCTGTTTTTT	CASSEGQRTGELFF
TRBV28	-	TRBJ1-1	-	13	TGTGCCAGCAGTTTGACCGTACCGGGTGAAGCTTTCTTT	CASSLTVPGEAFF
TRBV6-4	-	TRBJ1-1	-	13	TGTGCCAGCAGAGCGGGGGTTGGCACTGAAGCTTTCTTT	CASRAGVGTEAFF
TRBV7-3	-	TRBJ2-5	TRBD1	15	TGTGCCAGCAGCCACCGACAGGGGTTAAGCGAGACCCAGTACTTC	CASSHRQGLSETQYF
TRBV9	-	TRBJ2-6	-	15	TGTGCCAGCAGCGTAGTCGACTCTGGGGCCAACGTCCTGACTTTC	CASSVVDSGANVLTF
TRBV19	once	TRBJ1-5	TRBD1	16	TGTGCCAGTAGTCCTTTAGACAGGGGGAAAAATCAGCCCCAGCATTTT	CASSPLDRGKNQPQHF
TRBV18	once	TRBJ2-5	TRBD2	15	TGTGCCAGCTCACCACCGTCGGGAGGATGGGAGACCCAGTACTTC	CASSPPSGGWETQYF
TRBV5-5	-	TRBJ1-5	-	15	TGTGCCAGCAGCTTGGAGGGGGGGCGAGGGCAGCCCCAGCATTTT	CASSLEGGRGQPQHF
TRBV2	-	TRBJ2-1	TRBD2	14	TGTGCCAGCAGTGAAGGGCTAGCGGGGGCTGCCCAGTTCTTC	CASSEGLAGAAQFF
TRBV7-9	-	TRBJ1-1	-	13	TGTGCCAGCAGCCCTACCCAACAGGGCAGAGCTTTCTTT	CASSPTQQGRAFF
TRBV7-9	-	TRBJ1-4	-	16	TGTGCCAGCAGCTTAGAGGGGACGAAAACTAATGAAAAACTGTTTTTT	CASSLEGTKTNEKLFF
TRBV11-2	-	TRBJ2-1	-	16	TGTGCCAGCAGCTTAGTACAGGGTGAGCTCAACAATGAGCAGTTCTTC	CASSLVQGELNNEQFF
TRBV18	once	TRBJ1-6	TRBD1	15	TGTGCCAGCTCAATGGGACAGGGAATAAATTCACCCCTCCACTTT	CASSMGQGINSPLHF
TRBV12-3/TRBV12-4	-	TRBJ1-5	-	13	TGTGCCAGCAGCCCTAACAAGAATCAGCCCCAGCATTTT	CASSPNKNQPQHF
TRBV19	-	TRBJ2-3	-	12	TGTGCCAGTAGCGGGTCCGCAGATACGCAGTATTTT	CASSGSADTQYF
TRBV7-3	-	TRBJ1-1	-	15	TGTGCCAGCAGCTTAATTGGAGGAGTGAACACTGAAGCTTTCTTT	CASSLIGGVNTEAFF
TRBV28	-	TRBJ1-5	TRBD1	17	TGTGCCAGCAGTTATAGACAGGGGTCCGGGCTATCTCAGCCCCAGCATTTT	CASSYRQGSGLSQPQHF
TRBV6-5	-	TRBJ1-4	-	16	TGTGCCAGCAGTTACTCGCCGGGACCGCTTAATGAAAAACTGTTTTTT	CASSYSPGPLNEKLFF
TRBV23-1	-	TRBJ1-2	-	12	TGCGCCAGCAGTCAGTGCGAATATGGCTACACCTTC	CASSQCEYGYTF
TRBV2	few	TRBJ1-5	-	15	TGTGCCAGCAGTGAGCAGGGGATGTTAGGTCAGCCCCAGCATTTT	CASSEQGMLGQPQHF
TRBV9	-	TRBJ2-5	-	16	TGTGCCAGCAGCGTAGATGTCGGCGGGGCCCAAGAGACCCAGTACTTC	CASSVDVGGAQETQYF
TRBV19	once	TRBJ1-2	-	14	TGTGCCAGTAGTCCACAGGTGACTAACTATGGCTACACCTTC	CASSPQVTNYGYTF
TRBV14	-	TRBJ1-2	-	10	TGTGCCAGCATGAGGGGTGGCTACACCTTC	CASMRGGYTF
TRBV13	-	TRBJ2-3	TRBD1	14	TGTGCCAGCAGCTCCGGACAGGGGGCAGATACGCAGTATTTT	CASSSGQGADTQYF
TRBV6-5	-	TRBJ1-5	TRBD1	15	TGTGCCAGCAAACAGGGGGCTGGTGTCAATCAGCCCCAGCATTTT	CASKQGAGVNQPQHF
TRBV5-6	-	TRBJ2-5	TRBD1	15	TGTGCCAGCAGCTTGGTAGCCAGGGGGAGAGAGACCCAGTACTTC	CASSLVARGRETQYF
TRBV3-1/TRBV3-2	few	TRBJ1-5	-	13	TGTGCCAGCAGCCAAGATAACGGGCGGCCCCAGCATTTT	CASSQDNGRPQHF
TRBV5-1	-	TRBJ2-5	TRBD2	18	TGCGCCAGCAGCTTGGCCTCGACTAGCGGGGGGCATCAAGAGACCCAGTACTTC	CASSLASTSGGHQETQYF
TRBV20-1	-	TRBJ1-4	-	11	TGCAGTGCTAAATCAGGGGAAAAACTGTTTTTT	CSAKSGEKLFF
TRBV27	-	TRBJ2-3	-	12	TGTGCCAGCAGTTTGGACGGCTGGAAGCAGTATTTT	CASSLDGWKQYF
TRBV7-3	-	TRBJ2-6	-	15	TGTGCCAGCAGCTTCCAGTCGACTGGGGCCAACGTCCTGACTTTC	CASSFQSTGANVLTF
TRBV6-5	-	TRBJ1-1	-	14	TGTGCCAGCAGTTACTCACACATGAACACTGAAGCTTTCTTT	CASSYSHMNTEAFF
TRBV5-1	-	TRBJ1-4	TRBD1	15	TGCGCCAGCAGCTTGGCCGGACAGGGGCGTGAAAAACTGTTTTTT	CASSLAGQGREKLFF
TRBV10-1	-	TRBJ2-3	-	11	TGCGCCAGCGCGAGCACAGATACGCAGTATTTT	CASASTDTQYF